The 28 T cell receptor beta chains below were found in one sample sequenced in a study of blood T cell repertoires in COVID-19. Assay: immunoSEQ multiplex PCR; the TCRdb copy retains only in-frame clones and omits some. The repertoire holds some 150,000 clones, with 80% to 90% as singletons. Sequenced sample: peripheral blood. Source of these receptors: a woman between 55 and 75 years old with COVID-19, enrolled during active disease.

The V call is TRBV6-6, the J call TRBJ2-2, with 12 bases matching TRBD2. Germline V lookup: CDR1 MNHNY, CDR2 SVGAGI (reference sequence). The J segment lost 4 bases and the V segment lost 5 bases, leaving 20 bases of the junction unmatched. The CDR3 has 21 amino acids. Here the CDR3 reads CASSPHLLWTSGEHSTGELFF. CDR3 in DNA: TGTGCCAGCAGTCCCCACCTACTATGGACTAGCGGGGAACATAGCACCGGGGAGCTGTTTTTT.

The rearrangement links TRBV19 to TRBJ2-1; 9 bases line up with TRBD2. The CDR3 runs to 15 residues. V lost 1 base to trimming and J lost 2 bases; unmatched junction nucleotides: 0. Per the germline V gene, CDR1 is LNHDA and CDR2 is SQIVND (reference sequence). The CDR3 DNA reads TGTGCCAGTAGTATAGGCGGGGGGGCCTACAATGAGCAGTTCTTC. It codes for CASSIGGGAYNEQFF.

This sequence joins TRBV7-9 and TRBJ2-7; perhaps TRBD2 as D (5 bases). Germline CDR1 SEHNR, CDR2 FQNEAQ (reference sequence). V lost 6 bases, J lost 3 bases, and 12 bases lay in between. CDR3 length: 13 amino acids. The CDR3 region has the DNA TGTGCCAGCAGTCGCACGGGGAACTACGAGCAGTACTTC. Protein: CASSRTGNYEQYF. Based on the CDR3 plus reference TRBV7-9 and TRBJ2-7, the full variable domain is DTGVSQNPRHKITKRGQNVTFRCDPISEHNRLYWYRQTLGQGPEFLTYFQNEAQLEKSRLLSDRFSAERPKGSFSTLEIQRTEQGDSAMYLCASSRTGNYEQYFGPGTRLTVT.

Points on this clone: Compared with germline, one end of the junction differs, possibly owing to a read error. V gene TRBV15 combines with J gene TRBJ1-1, with D tentatively TRBD1 (5 bases). Germline V gene data show CDR1 as LNHNV and CDR2 as YYDKDF (reference sequence). This CDR3 is built from 14 residues. The chain's CDR3 is CATSRERGGPEAFF. As DNA, the CDR3 is TGTGCCACCAGCCGAGAGCGGGGGGGTCCTGAAGCTTTCTTT.

The chain employs TRBV14 and TRBJ2-3, with 7 bases aligning to TRBD2. V was clipped by 1 base and J by 6 bases; unmatched bases: 13. The CDR3 sequence is 17 residues long. The germline V gene encodes CDR1 SGHDN and CDR2 FVKESK. CDR3 protein: CASSQAPGGPGRDTQYF. The CDR3 nucleotides read TGTGCCAGCAGCCAAGCTCCGGGGGGTCCGGGTCGGGATACGCAGTATTTT.

The genes are TRBV19 and TRBJ1-2, with TRBD1 identical over 9 bases. CDR3 length equals 16 residues. The trim removed 3 bases at V and 4 bases at J, leaving 9 bases unmatched. From germline, CDR1 is LNHDA and CDR2 SQIVND (reference sequence). CDR3 region: CASSIGGQGGSYGYTF. The CDR3 bases are TGTGCCAGTAGTATTGGGGGACAGGGTGGCAGCTATGGCTACACCTTC.

V and J are TRBV19 and TRBJ2-3; weak D call: TRBD1 (7 bases). V was cut by 3 bases and J by 5 bases, with 15 bases left in between. The germline CDR1 and CDR2 sequences are LNHDA and SQIVND (reference sequence). The CDR3 extends over 15 amino acids. The CDR3 coding sequence is TGTGCCAGTAGTATGGCGGGACAGCTGATAGATACGCAGTATTTT. As protein: CASSMAGQLIDTQYF.

The chain carries TRBV27 and TRBJ1-1; D remains unclear. V lost 6 bases and J lost 0, with 11 bases in between. Germline loops: CDR1 MNHEY, CDR2 SMNVEV (reference sequence). This CDR3 contains 14 residues. This chain's CDR3 is CASRLAGMNTEAFF. CDR3 bases: TGTGCCAGCAGGTTGGCGGGAATGAACACTGAAGCTTTCTTT.

The rearrangement joins TRBV27 to TRBJ1-2, with D tentatively TRBD1 (5 bases). CDR3 length: 13 residues. The V end lost 3 bases, the J end lost 7 bases, and 12 bases lay between the germline ends. Germline V gene data show CDR1 as MNHEY and CDR2 as SMNVEV (reference sequence). CDR3 DNA sequence: TGTGCCAGCAGTTTGGCAGGGTTTGGTGGCTACACCTTC. Translating gives CASSLAGFGGYTF.

This clone showed up just a few times. The V call is TRBV20-1, the J call TRBJ2-1; D not resolved. Germline V gives CDR1 DFQATT, CDR2 SNEGSKA (reference sequence). The CDR3 consists of 10 residues. Trimming left V 8 bases short and J 7 bases short, with 9 bases between. Here the CDR3 reads CSWAFNEQFF. CDR3 nucleotides: TGCAGTTGGGCCTTTAATGAGCAGTTCTTC.

The CDR3, as DNA: TGTGCCAGCAGCTTAACAGGGTTAGGCGGGGAGCTGTTTTTT. Protein product: CASSLTGLGGELFF. The J gene is TRBJ2-2, the V gene TRBV5-4; D may be TRBD1 (6 bases). Germline V gives CDR1 SGHNT, CDR2 YYREEE (reference sequence). This CDR3 has 14 amino acids. Between the trimmed V and J ends, which lost 2 bases and 7 bases, there was a span of 12 bases.

J is TRBJ1-4 and V is TRBV3-1 (or the pseudogene TRBV3-2); 11 bases map to TRBD1. Per germline, CDR1 LGHDT and CDR2 YNNKEL (reference sequence). Losses at the gene ends were 4 bases for V and 8 bases for J; bases not matched to a gene: 6. CDR3 length equals 15 residues. CDR3 in DNA: TGTGCCAGCAGCCCCCCGGGACAGGGGGGAGAAAAACTGTTTTTT. Translating it yields CASSPPGQGGEKLFF.

This chain's CDR3 is CASSIGTTSEQFF. The CDR3 bases are TGTGCCAGTAGTATCGGGACAACCAGTGAGCAGTTCTTC. J is TRBJ2-1 and V is TRBV19, with D possibly TRBD1 on 6 matching bases. Germline-derived CDR1 and CDR2 are LNHDA and SQIVND (reference sequence). The CDR3 has 13 residues. V dropped 3 bases and J dropped 9 bases, with 12 bases sitting between them.

The V gene is TRBV24-1, the J gene TRBJ1-2; D is unclear. Germline CDR1 and CDR2: KGHDR and SFDVKD. V was cut by 7 bases and J by 7 bases, with 18 bases left in between. This CDR3 has 14 residues. As DNA, the CDR3 is TGTGCCACCAGGCCGGGAGCTGATCGGAGTGGCTACACCTTC. It encodes CATRPGADRSGYTF.

The rearrangement links TRBV19 to TRBJ1-5; the D is unclear. Germline V gene sequence: CDR1 LNHDA, CDR2 SQIVND (reference sequence). V was cut by 6 bases and J by 2 bases, with 8 bases left in between. The CDR3 loop spans 13 amino acids. The CDR3 here is CASRVQGNQPQHF. As DNA, the CDR3 is TGTGCCAGTAGAGTGCAGGGCAATCAGCCCCAGCATTTT.

J is TRBJ1-1 and V is TRBV9; the D is unclear. V lost 2 bases and J 0 bases, leaving 14 bases between the germline ends. This CDR3 region has 16 residues. Germline-derived CDR1 and CDR2 are SGDLS and YYNGEE. CDR3 sequence: CASSVGTGFVNTEAFF. In DNA form, the CDR3 reads TGTGCCAGCAGCGTTGGAACGGGGTTTGTGAACACTGAAGCTTTCTTT.

The genes are TRBV7-6 and TRBJ1-4; possibly TRBD1 for D (6 bases). Germline CDR1 is SGHVS and CDR2 is FNYEAQ. V was cut by 2 bases and J by 7 bases, with 14 bases left in between. This CDR3 has 15 residues. The CDR3 spells CASSLFGRGAEKLFF. The CDR3 DNA sequence: TGTGCCAGCAGCTTATTCGGCAGGGGCGCTGAAAAACTGTTTTTT.

Here the CDR3 DNA reads TGTGCCAGCTCCCGTCAAGAGACCCAGTACTTC. Protein: CASSRQETQYF. This rearrangement joins TRBV18 to TRBJ2-5, with D unclear. V lost 6 bases to trimming and J lost 2 bases, with 4 bases between them. Germline CDR1 and CDR2: KGHSH and LQKENI. This CDR3 is 11 amino acids long.

This chain connects TRBV5-8 to TRBJ1-5, with D tentatively TRBD1 (5 bases). This CDR3 contains 14 residues. The ends were cut back, 5 bases at V and 5 bases at J, with 14 bases in the middle. The germline V gene encodes CDR1 SGHTS and CDR2 YDEGEE. DNA of the CDR3: TGTGCCAGCAGACACAGCAGGGACTATCAGCCCCAGCATTTT. Residues: CASRHSRDYQPQHF.

The J gene is TRBJ2-5, the V gene TRBV5-4; 13 bases fit TRBD2. Per germline, CDR1 SGHNT and CDR2 YYREEE (reference sequence). This CDR3 has 16 residues. V was pared by 4 bases and J by 1 base, with 4 bases of the junction left unmatched. The CDR3 sequence is CASSPGLAGSQETQYF. The CDR3 coding sequence is TGTGCCAGCAGCCCGGGACTAGCGGGAAGCCAAGAGACCCAGTACTTC.

V usage is TRBV7-2 and J usage is TRBJ2-3; 7 nucleotides agree with TRBD1. The CDR3 contains 16 residues. V gave up 1 base and J gave up 2 bases; unmatched junction bases: 6. Germline V CDR1 and CDR2: SGHTA, FQGNSA. CDR3: CASSLVGQGDTDTQYF. Written as DNA, the CDR3 is TGTGCCAGCAGCTTAGTAGGCCAGGGGGACACAGATACGCAGTATTTT.

V gene TRBV5-1 combines with J gene TRBJ2-6; 11 nucleotides line up with TRBD1. Per the germline V gene, CDR1 is SGHRS and CDR2 is YFSETQ. The CDR3 spans 18 residues. V shed 4 bases and J 0 bases; nucleotides not matched to a gene: 6. CDR3 bases: TGCGCCAGCAGCCCGGACAGGGGGCAAAGCTCTGGGGCCAACGTCCTGACTTTC. Translation: CASSPDRGQSSGANVLTF.

The chain combines TRBV19 with TRBJ2-7; TRBD1 matches 7 bases. Germline V lookup: CDR1 LNHDA, CDR2 SQIVND (reference sequence). This CDR3 is built from 15 residues. V trimming: 4 bases; J trimming: 4 bases; junction bases outside the gene matches: 10. DNA for the CDR3: TGTGCCAGTAGTACCTCCGAGGCAGGGGGTTACGAGCAGTACTTC. It yields the protein CASSTSEAGGYEQYF.

This clone has a single count. The chain links TRBV2 to TRBJ1-1; tentatively, D is TRBD1 (6 bases). The CDR3 totals 13 residues. Germline V gene sequence: CDR1 SNHLY, CDR2 FYNNEI. With 6 bases removed from V and 4 bases from J, the gap between germline ends came to 12 bases. CDR3 bases: TGTGCCAGCAGGTTACAGGGTGGCACTGAAGCTTTCTTT. Translated: CASRLQGGTEAFF. The entire variable domain, with the rest obtained from reference TRBV2 and TRBJ1-1, is as follows: EPEVTQTPSHQVTQMGQEVILRCVPISNHLYFYWYRQILGQKVEFLVSFYNNEISEKSEIFDDQFSVERPDGSNFTLKIRSTKLEDSAMYFCASRLQGGTEAFFGQGTRLTVV.

CDR3 bases: TGCGCCAGCAGCTCACAGGGTTTAGAGACCCAGTACTTC. It translates to CASSSQGLETQYF. This chain joins TRBV5-1 and TRBJ2-5; TRBD1 is a possible D gene (6 bases). The germline gives CDR1 SGHRS, CDR2 YFSETQ. The germline V and J ends were trimmed by 3 bases and 4 bases, with 10 bases remaining between them. This CDR3 is built from 13 residues. The variable domain in full, with the rest retrieved from reference TRBV5-1 and TRBJ2-5, is KAGVTQTPRYLIKTRGQQVTLSCSPISGHRSVSWYQQTPGQGLQFLFEYFSETQRNKGNFPGRFSGRQFSNSRSEMNVSTLELGDSALYLCASSSQGLETQYFGPGTRLLVL.

This chain links TRBV7-2 with TRBJ2-1; TRBD2 is a possible D gene (6 bases). The CDR3 sequence is 16 residues long. Between the trimmed V and J ends, which lost 7 bases and 2 bases, there was a span of 18 bases. Germline CDR1 is SGHTA and CDR2 is FQGNSA. CDR3 protein: CASTPLGGSAYNEQFF. For the CDR3, the DNA is TGTGCCAGCACTCCCCTGGGGGGTAGCGCCTACAATGAGCAGTTCTTC.

The chain uses TRBV14 and TRBJ2-7, with TRBD2 as a possible D gene (6 bases). CDR1 is SGHDN, CDR2 FVKESK, per germline. V lost 5 bases and J lost 5, with 13 bases in between. The CDR3 contains 13 residues. In DNA, the CDR3 is TGTGCCAGCAGCGTGACTTGGGGGGACGAGCAGTACTTC. This encodes CASSVTWGDEQYF.

J is TRBJ1-6 and V is TRBV30; 7 bases match TRBD1. With V trimmed by 0 bases and J by 6 bases, 5 bases remained unmatched. Per germline, CDR1 GTSNPN and CDR2 SVGIG (reference sequence). This CDR3 has 15 residues. CDR3 nucleotide sequence: TGTGCCTGGAGTGTACTGGGGACAGTTAATTCACCCCTCCACTTT. Its protein is CAWSVLGTVNSPLHF.